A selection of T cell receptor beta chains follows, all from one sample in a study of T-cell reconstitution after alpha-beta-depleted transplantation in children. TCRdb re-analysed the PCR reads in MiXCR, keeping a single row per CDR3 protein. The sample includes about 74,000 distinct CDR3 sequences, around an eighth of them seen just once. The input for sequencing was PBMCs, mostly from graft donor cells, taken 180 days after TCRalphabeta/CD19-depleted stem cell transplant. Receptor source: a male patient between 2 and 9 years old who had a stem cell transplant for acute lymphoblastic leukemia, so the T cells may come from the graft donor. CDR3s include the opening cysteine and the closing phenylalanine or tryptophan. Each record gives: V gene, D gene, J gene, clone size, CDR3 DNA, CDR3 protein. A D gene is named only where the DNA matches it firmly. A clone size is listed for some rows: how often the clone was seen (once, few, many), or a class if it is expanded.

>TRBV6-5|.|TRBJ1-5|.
TGTGCCAGCAGTTTGACAGATAATAGCAATCAGCCCCAGCATTTT
CASSLTDNSNQPQHF
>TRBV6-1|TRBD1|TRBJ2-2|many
TGTGCCAGCAGTCCCGGGACAGGGATCCCCGGGGAGCTGTTTTTT
CASSPGTGIPGELFF
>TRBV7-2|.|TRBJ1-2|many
TGTGCCAGCAGCTCCTACAGGGATGACTATGGCTACACCTTC
CASSSYRDDYGYTF
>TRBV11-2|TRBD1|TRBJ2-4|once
TGTGCCAGCAGCTTAGGAACAGGGGTAGGGCCCGCGGGCAAAAACATTCAGTACTTC
CASSLGTGVGPAGKNIQYF
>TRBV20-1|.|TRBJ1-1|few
TGCAGTGCTTTGGACACCTTGAACACTGAAGCTTTCTTT
CSALDTLNTEAFF
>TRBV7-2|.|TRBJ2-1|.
TGTGCCAGCAGCCATACCGCCCGACAGCTGAGCTCCTACAATGAGCAGTTCTTC
CASSHTARQLSSYNEQFF
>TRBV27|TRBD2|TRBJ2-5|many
TGTGCCAGCAGTTTAAAGGCGGGACTAGCTCATCTAGAGTACTTC
CASSLKAGLAHLEYF
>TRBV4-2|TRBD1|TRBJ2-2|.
TGTGCCAGCAGCCAAGATGGGATCAGGGGGCGCGGGGAGCTGTTTTTT
CASSQDGIRGRGELFF
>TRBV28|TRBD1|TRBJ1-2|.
TGTGCCAGCAGTTGGAGGGGGCGTATGGCTGGCTACACCTTC
CASSWRGRMAGYTF
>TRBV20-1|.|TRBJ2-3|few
TGCAGTGCTAGCGGGCCCAAGGATACGCAGTATTTT
CSASGPKDTQYF
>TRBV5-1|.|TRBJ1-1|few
TGCGCCAGCAGCTTGGCACAGGGACTAAACACTGAAGCTTTCTTT
CASSLAQGLNTEAFF
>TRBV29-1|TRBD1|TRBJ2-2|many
TGCAGCGTCCTCCCGGGACAGGGGGCGAGGGAGCTGTTTTTT
CSVLPGQGARELFF
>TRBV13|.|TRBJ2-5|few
TGTGCCAGCAGGAATAGGGGGGAGACCCAGTACTTC
CASRNRGETQYF
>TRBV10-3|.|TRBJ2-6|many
TGTGCCATCACGGACTCTGGGGCCAACGTCCTGACTTTC
CAITDSGANVLTF
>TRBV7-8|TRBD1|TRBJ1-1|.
TGTGCCAGCAGCCCAGGGGGCGGGACTGAAGCTTTCTTT
CASSPGGGTEAFF
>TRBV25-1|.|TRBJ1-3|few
TGTGCCAGCGGGTCTCTGTGGACTGGAAACACCATATATTTT
CASGSLWTGNTIYF
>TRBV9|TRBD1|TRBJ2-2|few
TGTGCCAGCAGCGTGAGGGGACAGGGAACCGGGGAGCTGTTTTTT
CASSVRGQGTGELFF